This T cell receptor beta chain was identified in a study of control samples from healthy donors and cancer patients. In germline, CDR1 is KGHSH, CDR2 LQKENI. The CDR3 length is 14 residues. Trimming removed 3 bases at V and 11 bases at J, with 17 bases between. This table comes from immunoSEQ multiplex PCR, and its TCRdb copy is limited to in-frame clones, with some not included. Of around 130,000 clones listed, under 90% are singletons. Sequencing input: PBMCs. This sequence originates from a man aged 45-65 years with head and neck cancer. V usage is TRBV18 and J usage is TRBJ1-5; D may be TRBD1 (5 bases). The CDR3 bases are TGTGCCAGCTCACCGACAGCCAGCCGGAGTTCCCAGCATTTT. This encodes CASSPTASRSSQHF.